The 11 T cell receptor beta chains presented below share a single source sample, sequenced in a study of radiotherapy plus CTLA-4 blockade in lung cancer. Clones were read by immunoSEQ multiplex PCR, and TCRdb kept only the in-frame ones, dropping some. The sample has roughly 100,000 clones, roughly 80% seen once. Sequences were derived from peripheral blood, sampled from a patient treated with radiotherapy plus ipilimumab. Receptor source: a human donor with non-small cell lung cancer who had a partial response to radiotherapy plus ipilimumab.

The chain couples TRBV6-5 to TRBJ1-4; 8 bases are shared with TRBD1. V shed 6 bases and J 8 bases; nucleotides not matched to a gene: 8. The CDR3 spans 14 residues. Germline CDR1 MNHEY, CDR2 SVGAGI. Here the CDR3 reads CASSLRTGNEKLFF. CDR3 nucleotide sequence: TGTGCCAGCAGCCTCAGGACAGGGAACGAAAAACTGTTTTTT.

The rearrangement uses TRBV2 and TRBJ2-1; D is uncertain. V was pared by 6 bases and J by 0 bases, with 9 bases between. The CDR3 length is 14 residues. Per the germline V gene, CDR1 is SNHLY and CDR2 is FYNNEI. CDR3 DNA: TGTGCCAGCAGGGCATTCATCTCCTACAATGAGCAGTTCTTC. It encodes CASRAFISYNEQFF. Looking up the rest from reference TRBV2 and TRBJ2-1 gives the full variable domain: EPEVTQTPSHQVTQMGQEVILRCVPISNHLYFYWYRQILGQKVEFLVSFYNNEISEKSEIFDDQFSVERPDGSNFTLKIRSTKLEDSAMYFCASRAFISYNEQFFGPGTRLTVL.

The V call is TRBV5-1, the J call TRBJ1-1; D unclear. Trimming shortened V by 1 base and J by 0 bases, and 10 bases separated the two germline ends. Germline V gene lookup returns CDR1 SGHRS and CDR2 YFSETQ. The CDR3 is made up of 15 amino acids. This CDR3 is CASSLSEIMNTEAFF. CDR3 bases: TGCGCCAGCAGCTTGTCGGAGATCATGAACACTGAAGCTTTCTTT. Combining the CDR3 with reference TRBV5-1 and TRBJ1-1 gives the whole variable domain KAGVTQTPRYLIKTRGQQVTLSCSPISGHRSVSWYQQTPGQGLQFLFEYFSETQRNKGNFPGRFSGRQFSNSRSEMNVSTLELGDSALYLCASSLSEIMNTEAFFGQGTRLTVV.

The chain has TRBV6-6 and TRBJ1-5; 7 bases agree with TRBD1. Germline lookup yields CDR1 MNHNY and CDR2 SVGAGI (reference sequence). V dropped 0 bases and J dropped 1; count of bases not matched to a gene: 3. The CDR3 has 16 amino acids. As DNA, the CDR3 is TGTGCCAGCAGTTACTCGGCAGGGGGGAGCAATCAGCCCCAGCATTTT. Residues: CASSYSAGGSNQPQHF.

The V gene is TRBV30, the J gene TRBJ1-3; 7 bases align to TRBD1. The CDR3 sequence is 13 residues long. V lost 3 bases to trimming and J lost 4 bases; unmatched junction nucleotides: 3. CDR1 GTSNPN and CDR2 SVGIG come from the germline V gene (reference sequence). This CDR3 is CAWSRDSGNTIYF. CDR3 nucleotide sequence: TGTGCCTGGAGCCGGGACAGCGGAAACACCATATATTTT.

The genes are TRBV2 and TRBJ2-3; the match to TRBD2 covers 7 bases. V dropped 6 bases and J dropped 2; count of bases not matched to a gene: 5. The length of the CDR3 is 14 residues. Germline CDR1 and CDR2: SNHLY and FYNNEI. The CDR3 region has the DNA TGTGCCAGCAGGGCTAGCGGAGCCACAGATACGCAGTATTTT. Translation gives CASRASGATDTQYF.

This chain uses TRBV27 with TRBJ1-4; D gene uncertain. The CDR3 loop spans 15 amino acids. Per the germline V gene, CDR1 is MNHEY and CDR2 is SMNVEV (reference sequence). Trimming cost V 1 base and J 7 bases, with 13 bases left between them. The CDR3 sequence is CASSLLPGVGEKLFF. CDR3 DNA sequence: TGTGCCAGCAGTTTATTACCCGGGGTTGGTGAAAAACTGTTTTTT.

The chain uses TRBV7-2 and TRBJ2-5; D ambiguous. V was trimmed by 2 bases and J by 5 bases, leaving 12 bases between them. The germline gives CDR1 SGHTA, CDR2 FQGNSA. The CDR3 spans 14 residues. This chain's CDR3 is CASSLSILGETQYF. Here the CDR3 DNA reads TGTGCCAGCAGCTTAAGTATCCTCGGGGAGACCCAGTACTTC.

The DNA of the CDR3 is TGTGCCAGCAGCTCCGGGACACGGGGCTCCGAGCAGTACTTC. It yields the protein CASSSGTRGSEQYF. The chain combines TRBV5-4 with TRBJ2-7; weak D call: TRBD1 (6 bases). Trimming stripped 3 bases from V and 6 bases from J, with 16 bases between. CDR3 length equals 14 residues. Germline V lookup: CDR1 SGHNT, CDR2 YYREEE (reference sequence).

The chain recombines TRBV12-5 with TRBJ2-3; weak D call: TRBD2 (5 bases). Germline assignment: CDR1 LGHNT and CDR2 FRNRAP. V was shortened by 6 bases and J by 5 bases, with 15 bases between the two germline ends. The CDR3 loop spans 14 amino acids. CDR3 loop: CASGDNSAGDTQYF. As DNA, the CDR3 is TGTGCTAGTGGCGATAACTCCGCGGGAGATACGCAGTATTTT. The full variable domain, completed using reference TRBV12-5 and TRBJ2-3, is DARVTQTPRHKVTEMGQEVTMRCQPILGHNTVFWYRQTMMQGLELLAYFRNRAPLDDSGMPKDRFSAEMPDATLATLKIQPSEPRDSAVYFCASGDNSAGDTQYFGPGTRLTVL.

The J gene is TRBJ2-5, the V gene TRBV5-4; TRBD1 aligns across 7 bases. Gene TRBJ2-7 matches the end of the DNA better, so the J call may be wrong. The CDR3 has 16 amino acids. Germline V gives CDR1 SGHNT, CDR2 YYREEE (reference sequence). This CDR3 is CASSPQVRDSVYEQYF. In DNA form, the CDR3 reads TGTGCCAGCAGCCCTCAAGTGAGGGACAGCGTCTACGAGCAGTACTTC.